These T cell receptor beta chains were read from a single sample in a study of T cell responses to AZD1222 COVID-19 vaccine. Libraries were prepared by immunoSEQ multiplex PCR; TCRdb keeps only in-frame clonotypes and omits some of them. Seen here are approximately 80,000 clones, approximately 85% observed once, and the top ten hold about 9.4%. The sample consisted of peripheral blood, taken 28 days after the second AZD1222 dose. These TCRs come from an adult who received the AZD1222 COVID-19 vaccine. Each CDR3 is given with its conserved first and last residue. A D gene is named only where the DNA matches it firmly. Expanded clones are given a class, and other clones once, few, many or no size at all.

d_gene	abundance	v_gene	CDR3aa
TRBD1	NA	TRBV6-5	CASSPRTGVQPQHF
NA	NA	TRBV4-1	CASSFGQYQPQHF
NA	few	TRBV2	CASSQQGVGEKLFF
NA	few	TRBV14	CASSQDAGWEAFF
NA	NA	TRBV7-9	CASSLSGGVGEKLFF
TRBD1	NA	TRBV10-3	CAISRDRVGSGNTIYF
NA	NA	TRBV6-5	CASIRDTGEAFF
NA	NA	TRBV3-1/TRBV3-2	CASSQATAYEQYF
TRBD2	NA	TRBV11-1	CASSLGLAGGNEQFF
NA	few	TRBV11-3	CASSLAYPHEQYF
NA	NA	TRBV6-5	CASSTGYGYTF
TRBD1	NA	TRBV7-9	CASSTRSGTGWDTQYF
TRBD2	NA	TRBV9	CASSVIAGDATQYF
TRBD2	NA	TRBV5-1	CASSRRTSGDLETQYF
NA	NA	TRBV2	CASSPTSRHLNTEAFF
NA	NA	TRBV3-1/TRBV3-2	CASSRWGNTEAFF
TRBD2	NA	TRBV5-1	CASSWPLPGLAETSTDTQYF
TRBD2	NA	TRBV11-2	CASSSTSGPTDTQYF
NA	NA	TRBV24-1	CATSGVLSLPNTGELFF
NA	NA	TRBV20-1	CSARGDQPQHF
TRBD1	NA	TRBV6-5	CASSFRQGPYLYGYTF
NA	NA	TRBV18	CASSGQNTGELFF
NA	NA	TRBV10-3	CAIRRDQVTEAFF
NA	NA	TRBV28	CATRSEQGGYEKLFF
TRBD2	NA	TRBV2	CASSENSGGVNEQFF
NA	once	TRBV28	CASSPSGGGQPQHF
TRBD1	NA	TRBV4-1	CASSLQGAGGSSPLHF
TRBD1	NA	TRBV28	CASSRPTGILTF
TRBD1	once	TRBV10-3	CAISSGTGDYEQYF
TRBD2	NA	TRBV7-2	CASSSTSGGIAYNEQFF
TRBD1	NA	TRBV28	CASARQGLQYF
NA	NA	TRBV18	CASSPLGFELDTEAFF
NA	NA	TRBV21-1	CASSIGQGLGADTQYF
NA	NA	TRBV6-5	CASSYLFSYEQYF
NA	NA	TRBV4-2	CASSPRRGADTQYF
TRBD2	once	TRBV13	CASSNSGGAYEQYF
NA	NA	TRBV5-8	CASSLGWDTGELFF
NA	NA	TRBV28	CASRQNQPQHF
NA	NA	TRBV5-1	CASSLEDRATDTQYF
NA	NA	TRBV3-1/TRBV3-2	CASSQGPLASYEQYF
NA	NA	TRBV7-9	CAGSGEQGGTTQYNEQFF
NA	NA	TRBV5-1	CASSRLGEIGTDTQYF
NA	few	TRBV6-4	CANRESRKLFF
TRBD1	NA	TRBV6-5	CASRNPGQGYQPQHF
NA	NA	TRBV9	CASSVTQSSYGYTF
NA	NA	TRBV20-1	CSASGVGYTF
TRBD2	NA	TRBV4-2	CASSPPPSGPYNEQFF
TRBD1	NA	TRBV13	CASSPNLRDRGYGYTF
TRBD1	NA	TRBV2	CASSEGTGDEKLFF
TRBD1	once	TRBV25-1	CASSEDRDSYGYTF
TRBD1	NA	TRBV10-3	CAISGGQNLPNPYEQYF